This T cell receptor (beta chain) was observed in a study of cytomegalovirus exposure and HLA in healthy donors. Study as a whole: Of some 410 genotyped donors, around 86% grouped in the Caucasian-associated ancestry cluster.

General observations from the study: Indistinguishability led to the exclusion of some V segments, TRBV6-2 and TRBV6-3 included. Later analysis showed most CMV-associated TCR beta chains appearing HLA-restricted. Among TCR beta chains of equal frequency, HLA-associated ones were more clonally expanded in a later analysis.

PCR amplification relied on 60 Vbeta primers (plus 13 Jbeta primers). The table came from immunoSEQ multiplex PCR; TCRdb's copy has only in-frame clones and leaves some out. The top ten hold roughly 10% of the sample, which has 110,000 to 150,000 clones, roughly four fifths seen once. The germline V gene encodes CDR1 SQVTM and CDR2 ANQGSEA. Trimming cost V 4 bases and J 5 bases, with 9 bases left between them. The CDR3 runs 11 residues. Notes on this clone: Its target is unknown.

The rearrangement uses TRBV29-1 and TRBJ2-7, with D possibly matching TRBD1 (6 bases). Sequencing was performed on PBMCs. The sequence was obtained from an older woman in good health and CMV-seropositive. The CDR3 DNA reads TGCAGCGTTGTAAGGGGGAACGAGCAGTACTTC. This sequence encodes CSVVRGNEQYF.